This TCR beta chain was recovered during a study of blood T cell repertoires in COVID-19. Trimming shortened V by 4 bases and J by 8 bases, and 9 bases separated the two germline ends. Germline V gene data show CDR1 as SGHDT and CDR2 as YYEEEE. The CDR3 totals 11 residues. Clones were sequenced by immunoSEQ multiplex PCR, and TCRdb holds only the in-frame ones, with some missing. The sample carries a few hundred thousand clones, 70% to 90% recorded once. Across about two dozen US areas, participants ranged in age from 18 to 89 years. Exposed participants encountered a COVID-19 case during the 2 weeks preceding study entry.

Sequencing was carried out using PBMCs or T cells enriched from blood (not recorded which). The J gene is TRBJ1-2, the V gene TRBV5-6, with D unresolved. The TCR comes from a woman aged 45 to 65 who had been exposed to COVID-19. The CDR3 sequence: CASSPGGGYTF. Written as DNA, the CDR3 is TGTGCCAGCAGCCCGGGCGGGGGCTACACCTTC.